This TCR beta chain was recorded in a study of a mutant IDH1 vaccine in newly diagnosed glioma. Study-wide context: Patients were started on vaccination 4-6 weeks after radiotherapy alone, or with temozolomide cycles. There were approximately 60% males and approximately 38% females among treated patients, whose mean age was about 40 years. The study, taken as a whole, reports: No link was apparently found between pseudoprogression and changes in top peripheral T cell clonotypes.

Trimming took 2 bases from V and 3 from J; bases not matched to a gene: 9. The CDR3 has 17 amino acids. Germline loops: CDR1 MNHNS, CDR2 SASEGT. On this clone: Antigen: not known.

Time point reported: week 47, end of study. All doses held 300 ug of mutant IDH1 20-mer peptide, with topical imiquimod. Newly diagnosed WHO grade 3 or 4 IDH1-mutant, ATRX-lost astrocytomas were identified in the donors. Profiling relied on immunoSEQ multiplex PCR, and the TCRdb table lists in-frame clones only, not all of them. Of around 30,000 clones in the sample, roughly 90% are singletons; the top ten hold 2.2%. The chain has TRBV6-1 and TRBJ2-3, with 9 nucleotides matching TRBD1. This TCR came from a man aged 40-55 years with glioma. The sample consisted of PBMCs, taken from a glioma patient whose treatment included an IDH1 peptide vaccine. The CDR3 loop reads CASSERKGQGYTDTQYF. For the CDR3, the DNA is TGTGCCAGCAGTGAAAGGAAAGGACAGGGGTATACAGATACGCAGTATTTT.